One T cell receptor (beta chain) is described in this entry. Its antigen remains unknown. This CDR3 region has 15 residues. CDR1 is LGHNA, CDR2 YNFKEQ, per germline. Trimming took 0 bases from V and 4 from J; bases not matched to a gene: 6. This sample is drawn from a study of long-term antiretroviral therapy in people with HIV. The run of the v3.0 immunoSEQ assay was at survey level. In sequencing, about 35,000-55,000 T-cell genomes per sample were targeted. TCRdb's copy holds only in-frame clones and misses some; the assay was immunoSEQ multiplex PCR. The sample contains more than 15,000 clones, around nine tenths of which appear only once. Overall study results and limits: Diversity measured after ART increased yet remained under transplant donor controls. Blood in the study was drawn between the mid-2000s and the late 2010s, possibly under older ART regimens, which may be less effective than current ones. Dominant in the repertoire at all time points were clones expanded before ART.

The sequence derives from a woman aged 30 to 39 with HIV. V and J are TRBV4-2 and TRBJ2-7; 7 bases align to TRBD2. The material was unsorted PBMCs, obtained more than 2.2 years before starting antiretroviral therapy. The DNA of the CDR3 is TGTGCCAGCAGCCAAGATCTGGGGGGAGGGTACGAGCAGTACTTC. It specifies CASSQDLGGGYEQYF.